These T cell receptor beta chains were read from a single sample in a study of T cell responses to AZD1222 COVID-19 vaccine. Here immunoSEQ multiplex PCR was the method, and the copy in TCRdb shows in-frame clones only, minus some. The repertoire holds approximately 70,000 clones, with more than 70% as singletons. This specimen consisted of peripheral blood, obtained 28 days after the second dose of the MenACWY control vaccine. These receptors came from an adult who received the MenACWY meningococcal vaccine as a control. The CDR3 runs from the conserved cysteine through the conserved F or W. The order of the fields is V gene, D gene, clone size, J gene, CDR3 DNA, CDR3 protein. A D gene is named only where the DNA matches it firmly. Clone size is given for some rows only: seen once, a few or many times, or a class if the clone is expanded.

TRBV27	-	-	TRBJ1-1	TGTGCCAGCAGTTTATCCGTCCGGGGGCGGGGGAACACTGAAGCTTTCTTT	CASSLSVRGRGNTEAFF
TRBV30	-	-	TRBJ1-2	TGTGCCTCAAAGCATTTAATCTATGGCTACACCTTC	CASKHLIYGYTF
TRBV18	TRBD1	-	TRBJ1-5	TGTGCCAGCTCAGCCGGGACAGGGGGTGGCCAGCCCCAGCATTTT	CASSAGTGGGQPQHF
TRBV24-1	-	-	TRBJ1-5	TGTGCCACCAGTACTGGGGGCGCCCTCAATCAGCCCCAGCATTTT	CATSTGGALNQPQHF
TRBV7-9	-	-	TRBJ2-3	TGTGCCAGCAGCTTAGGGCTAGCGCAACTCGTGGATACGCAGTATTTT	CASSLGLAQLVDTQYF
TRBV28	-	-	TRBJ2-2	TGTGCCAGCAGACCCAGGGGGAACACCGGGGAGCTGTTTTTT	CASRPRGNTGELFF
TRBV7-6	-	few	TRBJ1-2	TGTGCCAGCAGCAAAGAGGGGGTTGCTAACTATGGCTACACCTTC	CASSKEGVANYGYTF
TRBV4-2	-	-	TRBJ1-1	TGTGCCAGCAGCCAGGGGGCTGGCACTGAAGCTTTCTTT	CASSQGAGTEAFF
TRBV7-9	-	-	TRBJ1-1	TGTGCCAGCAGCCCAAACTGGGACCTCGAAGCTTTCTTT	CASSPNWDLEAFF
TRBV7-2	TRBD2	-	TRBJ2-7	TGTGCCAGCAGCTTGGGACTAGATTATCACGAGCAGTACTTC	CASSLGLDYHEQYF
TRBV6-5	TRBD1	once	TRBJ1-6	TGTGCCAGCAGCCGCACAGGGGGCGAAGGTTCACCCCTCCACTTT	CASSRTGGEGSPLHF
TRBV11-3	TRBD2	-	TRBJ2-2	TGTGCCAGCAGCCCAACGACTAGCGGGCCCCCCGGGGAGCTGTTTTTT	CASSPTTSGPPGELFF
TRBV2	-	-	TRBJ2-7	TGTGCCAGCAGTGGTCAGGGTACCTACGAGCAGTACTTC	CASSGQGTYEQYF
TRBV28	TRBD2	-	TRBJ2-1	TGTGCCAGCAGTTCTCCGGCCGGCACTAGCGGGGGGGCATACAATGAGCAGTTCTTC	CASSSPAGTSGGAYNEQFF
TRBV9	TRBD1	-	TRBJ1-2	TGTGCCAGCAGCCCCACCGGGACAGGGGTTGGTGGCTACACCTTC	CASSPTGTGVGGYTF
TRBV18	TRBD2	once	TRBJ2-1	TGTGCCAGCTCACCCGGGGGGGCCTTGGATGAGCAGTTCTTC	CASSPGGALDEQFF
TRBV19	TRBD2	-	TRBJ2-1	TGTGCCAGTAGGACTAGCGTCTACGCCAATTACAATGAGCAGTTCTTC	CASRTSVYANYNEQFF
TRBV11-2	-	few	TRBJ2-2	TGTGCCAGCAGCCCACTGGGCGGACACACCGGGGAGCTGTTTTTT	CASSPLGGHTGELFF
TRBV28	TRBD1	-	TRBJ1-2	TGTGCCAGCACCGACGGGACAGCAAAGGATGGCTACACCTTC	CASTDGTAKDGYTF
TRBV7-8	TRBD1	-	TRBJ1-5	TGTGCCAGCAGCTTAGCGGTGCAGGGGGTTACTCAGCCCCAGCATTTT	CASSLAVQGVTQPQHF
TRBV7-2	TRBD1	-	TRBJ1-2	TGTGCCAGCAGCCCGACAGGGGGCTCCCTAGTGTTTGGCTACACCTTC	CASSPTGGSLVFGYTF
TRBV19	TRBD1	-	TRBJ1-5	TGTGCCAGTAGTCCCACAGGGGGGCGACAGCCCCAGCATTTT	CASSPTGGRQPQHF
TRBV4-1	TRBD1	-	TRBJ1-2	TGCGCCAGCAGCCAACAGGGGGTCCGTGGCTACACCTTC	CASSQQGVRGYTF
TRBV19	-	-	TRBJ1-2	TGTGCCAGTAGTGTTACGGTGGAGGGAACTGGCTACACCTTC	CASSVTVEGTGYTF
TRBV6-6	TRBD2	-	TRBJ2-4	TGTGCCAGCAAATCAGGCGGGGGGGACATTCAGTACTTC	CASKSGGGDIQYF
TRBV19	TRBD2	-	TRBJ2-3	TGTGCCAGTAGTCTTGTAGCGGGAGCGGAAGATACGCAGTATTTT	CASSLVAGAEDTQYF
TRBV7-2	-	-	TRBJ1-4	TGTGCCAGCAGCTTAGGTGTTGGGGGAACTAATGAAAAACTGTTTTTT	CASSLGVGGTNEKLFF
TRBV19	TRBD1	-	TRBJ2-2	TGTGCCAGTAGCCCGGGACAGGGTACCGGGGAGCTGTTTTTT	CASSPGQGTGELFF
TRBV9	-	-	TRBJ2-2	TGTGCCAGCAGCGTAGATGGGGGCCGGAACACCGGGGAGCTGTTTTTT	CASSVDGGRNTGELFF
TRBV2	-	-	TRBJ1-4	TGTGCCAGCAGCTCTTCTCCCGAACGACGTTCTAATGAAAAACTGTTTTTT	CASSSSPERRSNEKLFF
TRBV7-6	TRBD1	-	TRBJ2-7	TGTGCCAGCAGCCGACAAGGACAGGGAACCTACGAGCAGTACTTC	CASSRQGQGTYEQYF
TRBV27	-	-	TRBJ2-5	TGTGCCAGCAGTTCCCCGGACCACCCTCAAGAGACCCAGTACTTC	CASSSPDHPQETQYF
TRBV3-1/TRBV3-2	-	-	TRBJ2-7	TGTGCCAGCAGCCAAGTTACAGAAACCTACGAGCAGTACTTC	CASSQVTETYEQYF
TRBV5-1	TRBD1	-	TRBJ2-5	TGCGCCAGCAGCGACACCTGGACAGGGAACAAACAAGAGACCCAGTACTTC	CASSDTWTGNKQETQYF
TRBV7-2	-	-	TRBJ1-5	TGTGCCAGCAGCTTAGAGGCCTTCAATCAGCCCCAGCATTTT	CASSLEAFNQPQHF
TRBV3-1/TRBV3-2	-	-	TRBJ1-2	TGTGCCAGCAGCCAAGGGACAGCCTATGGCTACACCTTC	CASSQGTAYGYTF
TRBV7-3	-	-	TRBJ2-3	TGTGCCAGCAGTCGTCAACCAAGAGATACGCAGTATTTT	CASSRQPRDTQYF